The rows below give T cell receptor beta chains drawn from one sample of a study of shared clonotypes between healthy human individuals. Sequencing was performed with immunoSEQ multiplex PCR; in TCRdb, only in-frame clones are kept and a portion is missing. The data show around 1,900,000 clones, with just under 95% seen just once and about 1.6% held by the top ten. The sequencing input was naive CD8+ T cells from PBMCs. Receptor source: a man younger than 30 in good health. Some clones in this sample may be carry-over from other donors' samples. CDR3s include the opening cysteine and the closing phenylalanine or tryptophan. A D gene is named only where the DNA matches it firmly. Only some rows state a clone size, as once, few, many or a class for expanded clones.

TRBJ2-7	TRBV15	.	14	TRBD2	TGTGCCACCAGCAGAGGTAGCGGGAACTACGAGCAGTACTTC	CATSRGSGNYEQYF
TRBJ2-5	TRBV27	.	15	.	TGTGCCAGCAGTTTACGCCCATCGTCGTCAGAGACCCAGTACTTC	CASSLRPSSSETQYF
TRBJ2-1	TRBV27	once	14	TRBD2	TGTGCCAGCAGTTTGCTAGCGGGAGATGGTGAGCAGTTCTTC	CASSLLAGDGEQFF
TRBJ1-5	TRBV28	once	14	TRBD1	TGTGCCAGCAGTTTGAGGCAGGGGGATCAGCCCCAGCATTTT	CASSLRQGDQPQHF
TRBJ2-1	TRBV15	.	10	.	TGTGCCACCGGCTACGGCGAGCAGTTCTTC	CATGYGEQFF
TRBJ2-1	TRBV28	.	17	TRBD2	TGTGCCAGCAGTTTCTGGACTAGCGTAATCAGCACGGTTGAGCAGTTCTTC	CASSFWTSVISTVEQFF
TRBJ2-3	TRBV7-8	.	14	.	TGTGCCAGCAGCTTAGTTGGATACACAGATACGCAGTATTTT	CASSLVGYTDTQYF
TRBJ1-5	TRBV19	.	14	.	TGTGCCAGTAGCCCCGGGACACCTAATCAGCCCCAGCATTTT	CASSPGTPNQPQHF
TRBJ2-1	TRBV27	.	11	.	TGTGCCAGCAGGATGTCTAATGAGCAGTTCTTC	CASRMSNEQFF
TRBJ2-1	TRBV2	.	11	TRBD1	TGTGCCAGCAGGACAGGGGGTGAGCAGTTCTTC	CASRTGGEQFF
TRBJ2-7	TRBV7-9	.	17	.	TGTGCCAGCACGCCGTGGCCCCGGACAGCAACAGCCTACGAGCAGTACTTC	CASTPWPRTATAYEQYF
TRBJ2-1	TRBV7-3	once	16	TRBD1	TGTGCCAGCAGCTTAGCCCCAGGCAGGGGGCGCGATGAGCAGTTCTTC	CASSLAPGRGRDEQFF
TRBJ1-2	TRBV2	.	14	.	TGTGCCAGCAGAGCCGGGACAAGTCTTTATGGCTACACCTTC	CASRAGTSLYGYTF
TRBJ1-5	TRBV4-1	.	15	.	TGCGCCAGCAGCCCCCGGCAGGGGAGGAATCAGCCCCAGCATTTT	CASSPRQGRNQPQHF
TRBJ2-3	TRBV7-8	.	16	.	TGTGCCAGCAGCTTTTTGTCCGGGCCGGACACAGATACGCAGTATTTT	CASSFLSGPDTDTQYF
TRBJ2-2	TRBV29-1	.	13	.	TGCAGCGCTGACAGGCAGGGGACCGGGGAGCTGTTTTTT	CSADRQGTGELFF
TRBJ2-7	TRBV27	.	13	.	TGTGCCAGCAGCGAGGGGACACCATACGAGCAGTACTTC	CASSEGTPYEQYF
TRBJ2-2	TRBV2	.	16	.	TGTGCCAGCTCGCAATCGGGGGCGGAGGACGCCGGGGAGCTGTTTTTT	CASSQSGAEDAGELFF
TRBJ2-2	TRBV4-2	.	18	TRBD2	TGTGCCAGCAGCCGAGATCCGCGCTGGCGGGAGATCCCCGGGGAGCTGTTTTTT	CASSRDPRWREIPGELFF
TRBJ2-7	TRBV28	.	18	TRBD2	TGTGCCAGCAGCTACTTTCTAGCGGGAGGAACCCTTACCTACGAGCAGTACTTC	CASSYFLAGGTLTYEQYF
TRBJ2-7	TRBV9	.	16	TRBD2	TGTGCCAGCAGCTTAAGATGGCCTAGCGGGACCTACGAGCAGTACTTC	CASSLRWPSGTYEQYF
TRBJ2-7	TRBV10-3	.	14	TRBD1	TGTGCCATCAGTGACTTACAGGGGGCCTACGAGCAGTACTTC	CAISDLQGAYEQYF
TRBJ1-1	TRBV5-4	once	14	.	TGTGCCAGCAGCTTGGCGGGAGAGAACACTGAAGCTTTCTTT	CASSLAGENTEAFF
TRBJ2-7	TRBV5-1	.	13	.	TGCGCCAGCAGCCCAGCAGGGTTCTACGAGCAGTACTTC	CASSPAGFYEQYF
TRBJ2-5	TRBV7-2	.	17	TRBD2	TGTGCCAGCAGCCCGTGGGTAGTGGGACTAGCGGGAGAGACCCAGTACTTC	CASSPWVVGLAGETQYF
TRBJ2-1	TRBV6-1	.	15	TRBD2	TGTGCCAGCAGTGAATGGAGACTAGCGTACAATGAGCAGTTCTTC	CASSEWRLAYNEQFF
TRBJ2-7	TRBV5-6	once	14	.	TGTGCCAGCAGCTTCATGGGTGCCTCCTACGAGCAGTACTTC	CASSFMGASYEQYF
TRBJ1-2	TRBV7-9	.	13	.	TGTGCCAGCAGCCTACAGGATTGGTATGGCTACACCTTC	CASSLQDWYGYTF
TRBJ2-5	TRBV21-1	.	16	.	TGTGCCAGCAGCAAATTGGGCATCTTATGCCAAGAGACCCAGTACTTC	CASSKLGILCQETQYF
TRBJ2-1	TRBV5-1	.	16	.	TGCGCCAGCAGCTCCCAAACTAGTCGCTCCTACAATGAGCAGTTCTTC	CASSSQTSRSYNEQFF
TRBJ2-1	TRBV7-8	.	13	.	TGTGCCAGCAGCAACGGGATTAGGAATGAGCAGTTCTTC	CASSNGIRNEQFF
TRBJ2-3	TRBV19	.	17	.	TGTGCCAGTAGTATGGGCATTTTCGGCCGTCACACAGATACGCAGTATTTT	CASSMGIFGRHTDTQYF
TRBJ2-7	TRBV7-6	.	16	.	TGTGCCAGCAGTTGGGCCCCTCCGCCAGGGGCCGACGAGCAGTACTTC	CASSWAPPPGADEQYF
TRBJ2-3	TRBV27	.	15	TRBD1	TGTGCCAGCAGGGATACAGGGGTTTTTGCAGATACGCAGTATTTT	CASRDTGVFADTQYF
TRBJ1-1	TRBV11-2	.	15	TRBD1	TGTGCCAGCAGCTTAGGGGACAGGCTGAACACTGAAGCTTTCTTT	CASSLGDRLNTEAFF
TRBJ2-3	TRBV4-3	.	14	TRBD2	TGCGCCAGCAGCCCGGGACTAGCGGAAGATACGCAGTATTTT	CASSPGLAEDTQYF
TRBJ2-2	TRBV19	.	19	TRBD2	TGTGCCAGTAGTAGCGCCGGGACTAGCGCTTTGACCGGCACCGGGGAGCTGTTTTTT	CASSSAGTSALTGTGELFF
TRBJ1-5	TRBV6-5	.	14	TRBD1	TGTGCCAGCAGCGTACAGGGGAACAATCAGCCCCAGCATTTT	CASSVQGNNQPQHF
TRBJ2-7	TRBV11-2	.	13	.	TGTGCCAGCAGCTTAGATATTAGGTACGAGCAGTACTTC	CASSLDIRYEQYF
TRBJ2-5	TRBV5-6	.	14	.	TGTGCCAGCAGCTTGGCCTCTGGGCCGGAGACCCAGTACTTC	CASSLASGPETQYF
TRBJ2-7	TRBV19	.	16	TRBD2	TGTGCCAGTAGCCGAGGACTAGCGGAGTCAGGGTACGAGCAGTACTTC	CASSRGLAESGYEQYF
TRBJ1-1	TRBV19	.	14	TRBD1	TGTGCCAGTAGTATAGGGCAGGGGGTGACTGAAGCTTTCTTT	CASSIGQGVTEAFF
TRBJ1-5	TRBV19	.	16	.	TGTGCCAGTAGTCGCCTCCGGGACGTCGACAATCAGCCCCAGCATTTT	CASSRLRDVDNQPQHF
TRBJ2-3	TRBV14	once	14	.	TGTGCCAGCAGCCAGTGGACTTCGCAGGATACGCAGTATTTT	CASSQWTSQDTQYF
TRBJ2-7	TRBV7-6	few	15	TRBD2	TGTGCCAGCAGCTTAGGGACTAGCGGGAGCTACGAGCAGTACTTC	CASSLGTSGSYEQYF
TRBJ2-7	TRBV5-1	.	13	.	TGCGCCAGCAATACAGGTATGGATTACGAGCAGTACTTC	CASNTGMDYEQYF
TRBJ1-2	TRBV4-2	.	15	.	TGTGCCAGCAGCCAAGATTTAGACTATAACTATGGCTACACCTTC	CASSQDLDYNYGYTF
TRBJ2-7	TRBV7-6	.	15	.	TGTGCCAGCAGCTTAGCGGGCACAGGGTTGGCCGAGCAGTACTTC	CASSLAGTGLAEQYF
TRBJ2-7	TRBV5-4	.	12	.	TGTGCCAGCAGCCAGTGGACAGCCGAGCAGTACTTC	CASSQWTAEQYF
TRBJ2-7	TRBV11-3	.	13	.	TGTGCCAGCAGCTTAGGGGGTTACGGGGAGCAGTACTTC	CASSLGGYGEQYF
TRBJ1-3	TRBV15	.	14	.	TGTGCCACCAGCCCCAAATTCTCTGGAAACACCATATATTTT	CATSPKFSGNTIYF
TRBJ1-4	TRBV27	.	15	TRBD1	TGTGCCAGCAGGCCGGGGACAGCAACTAATGAAAAACTGTTTTTT	CASRPGTATNEKLFF
TRBJ2-2	TRBV12-5	.	12	.	TGTGCTAGTGATGGCGGCACCGGGGAGCTGTTTTTT	CASDGGTGELFF
TRBJ2-7	TRBV5-4	.	15	TRBD2	TGTGCCAGCAGCGGCGGGACTAGCGGTCCCTACGAGCAGTACTTC	CASSGGTSGPYEQYF
TRBJ2-2	TRBV11-2	.	18	TRBD2	TGTGCCAGCAGCTTAGAATGGGGATCTAGCGGGATGGACGGGGAGCTGTTTTTT	CASSLEWGSSGMDGELFF
TRBJ2-2	TRBV28	.	15	.	TGTGCCAGCAGTTTGAGGGGCCTGATCACCGGGGAGCTGTTTTTT	CASSLRGLITGELFF
TRBJ1-4	TRBV10-3	.	14	TRBD1	TGTGCCATCACCCAAGGGGGCCGGGGGGAAAAACTGTTTTTT	CAITQGGRGEKLFF
TRBJ2-7	TRBV7-8	.	12	.	TGTGCCAGCAGTAGGGAATCCTACGAGCAGTACTTC	CASSRESYEQYF
TRBJ1-1	TRBV11-2	.	12	.	TGTGCCAGCAGCCTCGGACACACTGAAGCTTTCTTT	CASSLGHTEAFF